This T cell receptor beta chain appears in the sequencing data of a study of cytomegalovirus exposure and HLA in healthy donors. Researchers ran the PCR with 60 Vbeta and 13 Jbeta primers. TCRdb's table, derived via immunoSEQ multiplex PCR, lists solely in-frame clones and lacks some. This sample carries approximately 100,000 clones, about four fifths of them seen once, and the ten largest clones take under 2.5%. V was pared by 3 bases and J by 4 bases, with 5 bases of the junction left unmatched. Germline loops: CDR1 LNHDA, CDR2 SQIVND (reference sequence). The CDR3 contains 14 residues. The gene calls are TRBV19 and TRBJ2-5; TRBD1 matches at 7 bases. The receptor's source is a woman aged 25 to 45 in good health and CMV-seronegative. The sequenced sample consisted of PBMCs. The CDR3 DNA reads TGTGCCAGTAGTATGGTAGGGGGCGCAGAGACCCAGTACTTC. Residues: CASSMVGGAETQYF.